This T cell receptor beta chain is drawn from a study of T cells in Graves' hyperthyroidism and ophthalmopathy. For this clonotype: The target antigen is unknown.

Researchers took RNA transcripts and amplified the TCR beta CDR3 regions from them. The HTBI primer set was used in a first-round RT-PCR of the TCR CDR3. TCRdb used MiXCR to reprocess the multiplex PCR reads, holding one entry per CDR3 protein. The sample includes hundreds of thousands of distinct CDR3 sequences, 45% seen only once; the top ten take under 8%. Whole-study results and caveats: Blood also carried most thyroid clonotypes expanded above 0.001.

Germline values: CDR1 SGHAT, CDR2 FQDESV (reference sequence). The CDR3 consists of 11 residues. V lost 11 bases, J lost 13 bases, and 15 bases lay in between. The chain employs TRBV11-1 and TRBJ1-6; possible D gene TRBD1, 6 bases. The sequenced material came from peripheral blood or thyroid tissue (not recorded which). This receptor was identified in an adult man with Graves' disease, either hyperthyroidism or ophthalmopathy (not recorded which). CDR3 nucleotide sequence: TGTGCCTGGGAAACAGGGACGCCCCTCCACTTT. It translates to CAWETGTPLHF.